Below, one T cell receptor beta chain is given with its context. Clones were read by immunoSEQ multiplex PCR, and TCRdb kept only the in-frame ones, dropping some. This table holds around 340,000 clones, 73% found once. This sample is drawn from a study of shared clonotypes between healthy human individuals. Splitting the CD4+ cells yielded a CD45RA+ naive subset and a CD45RA-negative memory subset. The V segment lost 4 bases and the J segment 4 bases; nucleotides outside the gene matches: 4. This CDR3 comprises 16 residues. CDR1 is LGHNA, CDR2 YSLEER, per germline. This sequence joins TRBV4-3 and TRBJ2-2; 12 positions match TRBD2. Sample: memory CD4+ T cells sorted from blood. Regarding subset: CD45RA-negative fraction. This clonotype was sampled from a man younger than 45 in good health. This CDR3 reads CASSPLAGGPTGELFF. The CDR3 coding sequence is TGCGCCAGCAGCCCGCTAGCGGGAGGGCCCACCGGGGAGCTGTTTTTT.